What follows describes a single TCR beta chain. The sample originates from a study of blood T cell repertoires in COVID-19. TCRdb's copy holds only in-frame clones and misses some; the assay was immunoSEQ multiplex PCR. In the table there are around 250,000 clones, about 80% of which are singletons. The J segment lost 1 base and the V segment lost 5 bases, leaving 3 bases of the junction unmatched. The CDR3 has 16 amino acids. Germline CDR1 reads MRHNA; CDR2 reads SNTAGT. Participants came from some 23 US areas, aged roughly 18 to 89 years. This TCR was recovered from a man aged 25 to 40 with acute COVID-19. The genes are TRBV6-4 and TRBJ2-6, with 9 bases fitting TRBD1. The source material was PBMCs or T cells enriched from blood (not recorded which). For the CDR3, the DNA is TGTGCCAGCAGTCCCGGGACAGGGTCTGGGGCCAACGTCCTGACTTTC. It is translated as CASSPGTGSGANVLTF.